This passage covers 12 T cell receptor beta chains from one sample sequenced in a study of blood T cell repertoires in COVID-19. Assay used: immunoSEQ multiplex PCR; TCRdb lists only in-frame clones, some missing. The table lists over 600,000 clones, over 80% of them singletons. The sequencing input was peripheral blood. Receptors were obtained from a woman in her late teens or twenties with acute or convalescent COVID-19.

With regard to this clone: This sample includes further DNA sequences coding for the same CDR3. The chain couples TRBV6-2 or TRBV6-3 to TRBJ1-1, with D perhaps TRBD1 (6 bases). CDR1 is MNHEY and CDR2 is SVGEGT in the germline V gene. This CDR3 is built from 14 residues. The ends were cut back, 0 bases at V and 5 bases at J, with 10 bases in the middle. CDR3 amino acids: CASSYSQGRTEAFF. CDR3 nucleotides: TGTGCCAGCAGTTACTCACAGGGTAGGACTGAAGCTTTCTTT.

The chain employs TRBV30 and TRBJ1-1; no firm D call. The CDR3 consists of 12 residues. CDR1 is GTSNPN, CDR2 SVGIG, per germline (reference sequence). V lost 7 bases, J lost 0 bases, and 9 bases lay in between. The CDR3 DNA follows: TGTGCCTATGACATCATGAACACTGAAGCTTTCTTT. Protein product: CAYDIMNTEAFF.

The chain employs TRBV20-1 and TRBJ1-1; TRBD1 is a possible D gene (5 bases). Germline CDR1 reads DFQATT; CDR2 reads SNEGSKA (reference sequence). The V end was cut by 3 bases, the J end by 11 bases, with 10 bases between. The CDR3 runs 10 residues. CDR3 in DNA: TGCAGTGCTAGGGACACAGCGGCTTTCTTT. Its protein is CSARDTAAFF.

The V gene is TRBV18, the J gene TRBJ1-1, with D possibly TRBD1 on 6 matching bases. This CDR3 comprises 15 residues. Germline values: CDR1 KGHSH, CDR2 LQKENI. V was clipped by 3 bases and J by 1 base, with 12 bases between them. CDR3 amino acids: CASSPGTPQNTEAFF. In nucleotides, the CDR3 is TGTGCCAGCTCACCTGGGACACCTCAGAACACTGAAGCTTTCTTT. The full variable domain, with the rest looked up from reference TRBV18 and TRBJ1-1, is NAGVMQNPRHLVRRRGQEARLRCSPMKGHSHVYWYRQLPEEGLKFMVYLQKENIIDESGMPKERFSAEFPKEGPSILRIQQVVRGDSAAYFCASSPGTPQNTEAFFGQGTRLTVV.

V is TRBV2 and J is TRBJ1-1; TRBD1 matches at 7 bases. Germline CDR1 is SNHLY and CDR2 is FYNNEI. With V trimmed by 8 bases and J by 3 bases, 3 bases remained unmatched. The CDR3 has 12 residues. CDR3 DNA sequence: TGTGCCAGCCTGGGACAGTACACTGAAGCTTTCTTT. Its protein is CASLGQYTEAFF.

The chain has TRBV11-2 and TRBJ2-1; TRBD2 aligns across 11 bases. CDR1 SGHAT and CDR2 FQNNGV come from the germline V gene. There are 16 residues in the CDR3. J gave up 5 bases and V 3 bases, and 6 bases lay outside the gene matches. The CDR3 here is CASSLGLAGGHNEQFF. The CDR3 DNA sequence: TGTGCCAGCAGCTTGGGGCTAGCGGGGGGCCACAATGAGCAGTTCTTC.

V usage is TRBV5-4 and J usage is TRBJ2-2; 12 nucleotides match TRBD1. CDR1 and CDR2 from the germline V gene are SGHNT and YYREEE (reference sequence). The CDR3 is made up of 16 amino acids. V lost 4 bases and J lost 6; bases outside the gene matches: 7. The chain's CDR3 is CASSDRDRGLSGELFF. The CDR3 DNA sequence: TGTGCCAGCAGCGACCGGGACAGGGGGCTCTCCGGGGAGCTGTTTTTT. The full variable domain, completed using reference TRBV5-4 and TRBJ2-2, is ETGVTQSPTHLIKTRGQQVTLRCSSQSGHNTVSWYQQALGQGPQFIFQYYREEENGRGNFPPRFSGLQFPNYSSELNVNALELDDSALYLCASSDRDRGLSGELFFGEGSRLTVL.

In its sample, this clone was seen a few times. V is TRBV7-8 and J is TRBJ1-2; D is perhaps TRBD1 (5 bases). The CDR3 has 14 residues. Germline CDR1 SGHVS, CDR2 FQNEAQ. V dropped 1 base and J dropped 5 bases, with 11 bases sitting between them. The DNA of the CDR3 is TGTGCCAGCAGCTTAGTCCCCGACAGTTATGGCTACACCTTC. This translates into CASSLVPDSYGYTF. The whole variable domain, remainder taken from reference TRBV7-8 and TRBJ1-2, is GAGVSQSPRYKVAKRGQDVALRCDPISGHVSLFWYQQALGQGPEFLTYFQNEAQLDKSGLPSDRFFAERPEGSVSTLKIQRTQQEDSAVYLCASSLVPDSYGYTFGSGTRLTVV.

The chain has TRBV19 and TRBJ1-5; 7 positions agree with TRBD1. There are 16 residues in the CDR3. Per germline, CDR1 LNHDA and CDR2 SQIVND (reference sequence). With V trimmed by 5 bases and J by 1 base, 8 bases remained unmatched. In DNA, the CDR3 is TGTGCCAGTAGTGTCACAGGGGAGGAGAGCAATCAGCCCCAGCATTTT. Residues: CASSVTGEESNQPQHF.

The count of this clone is one. The genes are TRBV19 and TRBJ1-2; D might be TRBD1 (5 bases). Per the germline V gene, CDR1 is LNHDA and CDR2 is SQIVND (reference sequence). The CDR3 is made up of 16 amino acids. V lost 3 bases and J 2 bases, leaving 16 bases between the germline ends. The CDR3 DNA reads as TGTGCCAGTAGTATCGTATTCGGAGGGGCCAACTATGGCTACACCTTC. It encodes CASSIVFGGANYGYTF.

This clone appeared once. The chain joins TRBV18 to TRBJ2-7; TRBD1 agrees at 9 bases. CDR1 is KGHSH, CDR2 LQKENI, per germline. V gave up 6 bases and J gave up 4 bases; unmatched junction bases: 7. The CDR3 extends over 14 amino acids. The CDR3 here is CASSSEQGAYEQYF. CDR3 nucleotides: TGTGCCAGCTCCTCTGAACAGGGGGCATACGAGCAGTACTTC.

V gene TRBV19 combines with J gene TRBJ1-5, with D perhaps matching TRBD1 (6 bases). V gave up 7 bases and J gave up 4 bases, with 17 bases separating them. The CDR3 is 15 amino acids. Germline loops: CDR1 LNHDA, CDR2 SQIVND (reference sequence). In DNA, the CDR3 is TGTGCCAGTAAGACGACAGGCTCAGAAAATCAGCCCCAGCATTTT. This codes for CASKTTGSENQPQHF.